This T cell receptor (beta chain) was profiled in a study of identical twins (dated by TCRdb to 2016 to 2017). For the study in its entirety: The study deep-sequenced TCR alpha and beta repertoires from monozygotic twins, unrelated adults of various ages and cord blood to test whether fetal clonotypes persist. To rule out contamination, replicate twin experiments were performed at different times with different library preparation protocols.

Library preparation used 5' RACE. TCRdb lists the instrument as Illumina HiSeq 2000. A universal primer binding site was added through template switching, and the final cDNA carried a unique molecular identifier so that TCR cDNA molecules could be counted accurately. Specific primers in the conserved constant-segment region were used to synthesize first-strand cDNA for the TCR alpha and beta chains. To control for contamination, each cDNA library was double barcoded with a SMART-Mk sample barcode plus Illumina barcodes. TruSeq adapter sequences along with Illumina sample barcodes were introduced in two successive PCR steps. Sequencing of the TCR alpha and beta cDNA libraries was done on the Illumina HiSeq platform using custom primers. Per the authors' processing: Unique molecular identifiers were extracted from raw reads with MiGEC, and CDR3 positions were determined with MiXCR. For each individual, recombination models were inferred using an EM algorithm with the repgenHMM and IGoR tools. Shared clonotypes were analyzed with the tcR package in R, and sharing was normalized by the product of cloneset sizes. To study raw recombination free of thymic and clonal selection effects, out-of-frame nonproductive sequences were analyzed. The public reads were reprocessed in TCRdb via fastp at Q25 and MiXCR, keeping in-frame beta chains. Each entry is one CDR3 protein sequence, shown with its most common DNA and genes. The V and J calls were determined by TCRdb, not by the authors. The sample contains hundreds of thousands of distinct CDR3 sequences, around 20% of them found a single time. Of the sample, 4.3% is held by the ten largest clones.

On the study overall, not on this receptor specifically: In monozygotic twins, out-of-frame TCR alpha sharing was systematically underestimated by recombination models, although the models agreed with sharing between unrelated individuals. Abundant cord blood beta clonotypes carried fewer insertions; young adult naive repertoires showed a weaker similar trend, while memory repertoires showed none. The excess sharing between twins in beta out-of-frame sequences was weaker because fewer shared sequences reduced the signal-to-noise ratio. Compared with coincidental sharing between unrelated individuals, out-of-frame TCR alpha sequences shared between twins had an excess of sequences with low generation probability. Because the same donors could not be followed over many years, conclusions were based on cross-sectional statistical analysis. Invariant T cells such as MAIT and iNKT could partly confound zero-insertion analyses, although diverse VJ usage argued against such confounding for most clonotypes.

Only healthy Caucasian donors were included. The twin cohort consisted of three pairs of female monozygotic twins, all aged 18 to 29 years. RNA for TCR libraries was isolated from peripheral blood mononuclear cells. This clonotype occurred a few times. The antigen it binds to is not known. Per-base quality was not reported, and no clone a single base away is much larger than it. CDR1 LGHNA and CDR2 YSLEER are derived from the germline V gene. There are 17 amino acids in the CDR3, from cysteine to phenylalanine inclusive. The retained sequence is limited to the CDR3, 51 bases, with the frame set at the first base. The V end loses 2 bases and the J end loses 9 bases, and a stretch of 24 bases separates them. These same data were also listed under a study on T cells expressing NK-cell markers. Drawing on the second study: Fewer than ten donors provided sorted CD3+CD56+NKG2C+, CD3+CD56+NKG2C- and CD3+CD56-NKG2C+ T-cell subsets, whose TCR beta-chain repertoires were profiled. Of the eight sequenced donors, seven were found to be HCMV-seropositive and one was found to be HCMV-seronegative. In several experiments an anti-gammadeltaTCR antibody was added to restrict sorting to alphabetaTCR-expressing T cells. In five to seven donors, the dominant CD3+CD56+NKG2C+ clonotypes were among the top 10 CD8+ clonotypes and accounted for roughly 1.0-7.0% of CD8+ T cells. Those dominant clonotypes were again the most abundant among CD3+CD56-NKG2C+ cells in a handful of donors, at about 28.3-65%. It remained unclear whether the expanded NKG2C-expressing T cell clones were specific for HCMV antigens. The eight sequenced donors were randomly selected healthy volunteers, three men and five women. HCMV-specific IgG was detected in serum with a commercial ELISA kit to determine HCMV serostatus. For over five donors, bulk peripheral blood T-cell repertoires were additionally sequenced from unsorted PBMC. MIGEC was used to demultiplex reads and group the reads by UMI, and MiTCR was used to assemble and quantify clonotypes. To remove erroneous sequences, TCR cDNA sequences were retained only when supported by two or more reads. Downstream repertoire analysis used the tcR package, and clonotypes were matched across fractions by CDR3 nucleotide sequence plus V segment. VDJmatch was used to annotate antigen specificity against VDJdb, with one amino acid substitution in CDR3 permitted.

The sample was PBMCs. This receptor chain uses TRBV4-3 and TRBJ2-3; the D element could tentatively be TRBD1 or TRBD2, as 6 bases agree for each. This TCR was sampled from a woman younger than 35 in good health. The DNA sequence is as follows: TGCGCCAGCAGCCAAACCAAGCAAGCGGGTAGAGGGGGGACGCAGTATTTT. Translated, this is CASSQTKQAGRGGTQYF.